Listed below are T cell receptor beta chains from one sample, sequenced in a study of shared clonotypes between healthy human individuals. Clones were read by immunoSEQ multiplex PCR, and TCRdb kept only the in-frame ones, dropping some. The sample holds 700,000 to 950,000 clones; about 96% are singletons and the top ten take about 0.22%. What was sequenced was naive CD8+ T cells sorted from blood. The receptors stem from a young man in good health. CDR3s include the opening cysteine and the closing phenylalanine or tryptophan. The order of the fields is clone size, V gene, D gene, J gene, CDR3 protein, CDR3 DNA. The D gene is left open where the match is weak. Expanded clones get a size class; other rows say once, few or many, or leave the size out.

abundance: NA; v_gene: TRBV5-4; d_gene: TRBD1; j_gene: TRBJ2-7; CDR3aa: CASSPTGTAYEQYF; CDR3nt: TGTGCCAGCAGCCCGACAGGGACCGCATACGAGCAGTACTTC
abundance: NA; v_gene: TRBV6-5; d_gene: NA; j_gene: TRBJ2-7; CDR3aa: CASSLADYTYEQYF; CDR3nt: TGTGCCAGCAGCCTGGCGGATTATACCTACGAGCAGTACTTC
abundance: NA; v_gene: TRBV7-9; d_gene: NA; j_gene: TRBJ1-2; CDR3aa: CASSLVEEPYGYTF; CDR3nt: TGTGCCAGCAGCTTAGTCGAAGAGCCCTATGGCTACACCTTC
abundance: NA; v_gene: TRBV9; d_gene: NA; j_gene: TRBJ1-4; CDR3aa: CASSVRGAGEKLFF; CDR3nt: TGTGCCAGCAGCGTAAGAGGGGCAGGCGAAAAACTGTTTTTT
abundance: NA; v_gene: TRBV5-6; d_gene: NA; j_gene: TRBJ2-7; CDR3aa: CASSLEGALQYF; CDR3nt: TGTGCCAGCAGCTTGGAGGGAGCTCTGCAGTACTTC
abundance: NA; v_gene: TRBV29-1; d_gene: NA; j_gene: TRBJ2-3; CDR3aa: CSVVPRTSYTDTQYF; CDR3nt: TGCAGCGTTGTCCCCCGAACTAGTTACACAGATACGCAGTATTTT
abundance: NA; v_gene: TRBV7-9; d_gene: TRBD1; j_gene: TRBJ2-7; CDR3aa: CASSSPGQDAYEQYF; CDR3nt: TGTGCCAGCAGCTCACCGGGACAGGATGCCTACGAGCAGTACTTC
abundance: NA; v_gene: TRBV5-5; d_gene: TRBD2; j_gene: TRBJ2-7; CDR3aa: CASSLMPGLADLNSYEQYF; CDR3nt: TGTGCCAGCAGCTTGATGCCGGGACTAGCCGATTTAAACTCCTACGAGCAGTACTTC
abundance: NA; v_gene: TRBV5-1; d_gene: TRBD1; j_gene: TRBJ2-7; CDR3aa: CASSWGQDRYYEQYF; CDR3nt: TGCGCCAGCAGCTGGGGACAGGACCGATACTACGAGCAGTACTTC
abundance: once; v_gene: TRBV4-1; d_gene: NA; j_gene: TRBJ2-7; CDR3aa: CASSRTLGGPHEQYF; CDR3nt: TGCGCCAGCAGTCGGACCCTGGGGGGGCCCCACGAGCAGTACTTC
abundance: NA; v_gene: TRBV29-1; d_gene: NA; j_gene: TRBJ2-5; CDR3aa: CSVDRSALQETQYF; CDR3nt: TGCAGCGTTGATAGGTCGGCCTTACAAGAGACCCAGTACTTC
abundance: NA; v_gene: TRBV7-9; d_gene: NA; j_gene: TRBJ1-5; CDR3aa: CASSLKGLNQPQHF; CDR3nt: TGTGCCAGCAGCTTAAAGGGGTTGAATCAGCCCCAGCATTTT
abundance: NA; v_gene: TRBV10-3; d_gene: NA; j_gene: TRBJ2-3; CDR3aa: CAIGSARQDTQYF; CDR3nt: TGTGCCATCGGGTCGGCAAGACAGGATACGCAGTATTTT
abundance: NA; v_gene: TRBV28; d_gene: NA; j_gene: TRBJ1-1; CDR3aa: CASSRQGYTEAFF; CDR3nt: TGTGCCAGCAGTCGGCAGGGATACACTGAAGCTTTCTTT
abundance: NA; v_gene: TRBV13; d_gene: NA; j_gene: TRBJ2-5; CDR3aa: CASSSPWDQGTQYF; CDR3nt: TGTGCCAGCAGCTCTCCCTGGGACCAAGGGACCCAGTACTTC
abundance: NA; v_gene: TRBV13; d_gene: NA; j_gene: TRBJ2-5; CDR3aa: CASSDTDSDSQETQYF; CDR3nt: TGTGCCAGCAGCGATACTGACTCGGACAGCCAAGAGACCCAGTACTTC
abundance: NA; v_gene: TRBV6-1; d_gene: TRBD1; j_gene: TRBJ1-2; CDR3aa: CASRVQGARGYTF; CDR3nt: TGTGCCAGCAGAGTCCAGGGGGCGCGGGGCTACACCTTC
abundance: NA; v_gene: TRBV15; d_gene: TRBD2; j_gene: TRBJ2-1; CDR3aa: CATSRDRGGRAYNEQFF; CDR3nt: TGTGCCACCAGCAGAGATCGCGGCGGGAGGGCCTATAATGAGCAGTTCTTC
abundance: NA; v_gene: TRBV29-1; d_gene: TRBD1; j_gene: TRBJ2-1; CDR3aa: CSVEGTGGSSYNEQFF; CDR3nt: TGCAGCGTTGAAGGGACAGGGGGTAGCTCCTACAATGAGCAGTTCTTC
abundance: NA; v_gene: TRBV6-4; d_gene: NA; j_gene: TRBJ2-7; CDR3aa: CASSDSLPFGTPYYYEQYF; CDR3nt: TGTGCCAGCAGTGACTCTCTCCCCTTTGGTACCCCGTACTACTACGAGCAGTACTTC
abundance: NA; v_gene: TRBV7-9; d_gene: NA; j_gene: TRBJ2-2; CDR3aa: CASSSGTYTGELFF; CDR3nt: TGTGCCAGCAGCTCCGGGACTTACACCGGGGAGCTGTTTTTT
abundance: NA; v_gene: TRBV27; d_gene: TRBD1; j_gene: TRBJ2-2; CDR3aa: CASSEPTGLKGPAMNTGELFF; CDR3nt: TGTGCCAGCAGTGAACCGACAGGGCTCAAGGGACCAGCAATGAACACCGGGGAGCTGTTTTTT
abundance: NA; v_gene: TRBV27; d_gene: TRBD1; j_gene: TRBJ2-7; CDR3aa: CASSSGSSTGDLYSYEQYF; CDR3nt: TGTGCCAGCAGTAGCGGGTCTTCGACAGGGGACCTTTACTCCTACGAGCAGTACTTC
abundance: NA; v_gene: TRBV4-3; d_gene: NA; j_gene: TRBJ2-1; CDR3aa: CASSQDGATNSYNEQFF; CDR3nt: TGCGCCAGCAGCCAAGATGGAGCAACGAACTCCTACAATGAGCAGTTCTTC
abundance: NA; v_gene: TRBV27; d_gene: NA; j_gene: TRBJ2-7; CDR3aa: CASSWQGIDVDYEQYF; CDR3nt: TGTGCCAGCAGTTGGCAGGGTATAGACGTGGACTACGAGCAGTACTTC
abundance: few; v_gene: TRBV6-5; d_gene: NA; j_gene: TRBJ1-1; CDR3aa: CASSYGQRNTEAFF; CDR3nt: TGTGCCAGCAGTTACGGACAGAGAAACACTGAAGCTTTCTTT
abundance: NA; v_gene: TRBV5-1; d_gene: NA; j_gene: TRBJ2-3; CDR3aa: CASSLEGPPADTQYF; CDR3nt: TGCGCCAGCAGCTTGGAGGGTCCGCCCGCAGATACGCAGTATTTT
abundance: NA; v_gene: TRBV10-3; d_gene: NA; j_gene: TRBJ1-1; CDR3aa: CAISTTGFNTEAFF; CDR3nt: TGTGCCATCAGTACCACAGGGTTCAACACTGAAGCTTTCTTT
abundance: NA; v_gene: TRBV27; d_gene: NA; j_gene: TRBJ1-5; CDR3aa: CASSPLGNQPQHF; CDR3nt: TGTGCCAGCAGTCCCCTGGGAAATCAGCCCCAGCATTTT
abundance: NA; v_gene: TRBV7-2; d_gene: NA; j_gene: TRBJ1-3; CDR3aa: CASSHLQGISGNTIYF; CDR3nt: TGTGCCAGCAGCCACTTACAGGGAATATCTGGAAACACCATATATTTT
abundance: NA; v_gene: TRBV14; d_gene: NA; j_gene: TRBJ2-7; CDR3aa: CASSQEYPGNYEQYF; CDR3nt: TGTGCCAGCAGCCAAGAGTATCCAGGAAACTACGAGCAGTACTTC
abundance: NA; v_gene: TRBV28; d_gene: NA; j_gene: TRBJ2-7; CDR3aa: CASGEGATYEQYF; CDR3nt: TGTGCCAGCGGAGAGGGAGCGACCTACGAGCAGTACTTC
abundance: NA; v_gene: TRBV5-1; d_gene: NA; j_gene: TRBJ1-2; CDR3aa: CASSSRGPEYGYTF; CDR3nt: TGCGCCAGCAGCTCGAGAGGACCGGAATATGGCTACACCTTC
abundance: NA; v_gene: TRBV4-1; d_gene: NA; j_gene: TRBJ2-2; CDR3aa: CASSQALGTGELFF; CDR3nt: TGCGCCAGCAGCCAAGCCCTGGGCACCGGGGAGCTGTTTTTT
abundance: NA; v_gene: TRBV18; d_gene: NA; j_gene: TRBJ1-1; CDR3aa: CASSNSPRSTEAFF; CDR3nt: TGTGCCAGCTCTAACTCTCCCCGGAGCACTGAAGCTTTCTTT
abundance: NA; v_gene: TRBV9; d_gene: NA; j_gene: TRBJ2-5; CDR3aa: CASSVGGTTQETQYF; CDR3nt: TGTGCCAGCAGCGTAGGTGGGACAACCCAAGAGACCCAGTACTTC
abundance: NA; v_gene: TRBV27; d_gene: NA; j_gene: TRBJ2-7; CDR3aa: CASSFTGRTDEQYF; CDR3nt: TGTGCCAGCAGTTTTACGGGACGGACCGACGAGCAGTACTTC
abundance: few; v_gene: TRBV27; d_gene: NA; j_gene: TRBJ1-4; CDR3aa: CASSLLGDGEKLFF; CDR3nt: TGTGCCAGCAGTTTATTGGGGGACGGCGAAAAACTGTTTTTT
abundance: NA; v_gene: TRBV13; d_gene: TRBD2; j_gene: TRBJ2-5; CDR3aa: CASSSRGAGERGTQYF; CDR3nt: TGTGCCAGCAGCTCTAGAGGGGCGGGAGAGCGCGGGACCCAGTACTTC
abundance: NA; v_gene: TRBV2; d_gene: TRBD2; j_gene: TRBJ2-2; CDR3aa: CASLAANTGELFF; CDR3nt: TGTGCCAGCCTAGCGGCGAACACCGGGGAGCTGTTTTTT
abundance: NA; v_gene: TRBV27; d_gene: NA; j_gene: TRBJ1-5; CDR3aa: CASSLGRGSNQPQHF; CDR3nt: TGTGCCAGCAGTTTGGGACGGGGGTCCAATCAGCCCCAGCATTTT
abundance: NA; v_gene: TRBV11-2; d_gene: TRBD1; j_gene: TRBJ2-3; CDR3aa: CASSPRGPGGAGGTDTQYF; CDR3nt: TGTGCCAGCAGCCCTAGGGGGCCAGGGGGCGCTGGGGGCACAGATACGCAGTATTTT
abundance: NA; v_gene: TRBV5-5; d_gene: NA; j_gene: TRBJ1-1; CDR3aa: CASRDTVNTEAFF; CDR3nt: TGTGCCAGCAGGGACACCGTGAACACTGAAGCTTTCTTT
abundance: once; v_gene: TRBV7-2; d_gene: NA; j_gene: TRBJ1-2; CDR3aa: CASSYPGGSWGYTF; CDR3nt: TGTGCCAGCAGCTACCCCGGCGGGTCGTGGGGCTACACCTTC
abundance: NA; v_gene: TRBV27; d_gene: NA; j_gene: TRBJ2-7; CDR3aa: CASSLTGSLSYEQYF; CDR3nt: TGTGCCAGCAGTTTAACCGGGAGCCTCTCCTACGAGCAGTACTTC
abundance: NA; v_gene: TRBV27; d_gene: TRBD1; j_gene: TRBJ2-7; CDR3aa: CASSERDSTSYEQYF; CDR3nt: TGTGCCAGCAGTGAGAGGGACAGTACCTCCTACGAGCAGTACTTC
abundance: NA; v_gene: TRBV10-1; d_gene: NA; j_gene: TRBJ2-7; CDR3aa: CASSGRGAPYEQYF; CDR3nt: TGCGCCAGCAGTGGGAGAGGGGCCCCCTACGAGCAGTACTTC
abundance: NA; v_gene: TRBV19; d_gene: NA; j_gene: TRBJ2-5; CDR3aa: CASSSRDHIQETQYF; CDR3nt: TGTGCCAGTAGTAGCCGGGACCATATTCAAGAGACCCAGTACTTC
abundance: NA; v_gene: TRBV5-1; d_gene: TRBD1; j_gene: TRBJ2-2; CDR3aa: CASSVGGAPGELFF; CDR3nt: TGCGCCAGCAGCGTAGGGGGCGCTCCCGGGGAGCTGTTTTTT
abundance: NA; v_gene: TRBV6-1; d_gene: NA; j_gene: TRBJ2-7; CDR3aa: CASSESSSRDYEQYF; CDR3nt: TGTGCCAGCAGTGAATCGTCTTCTCGGGACTACGAGCAGTACTTC
abundance: NA; v_gene: TRBV29-1; d_gene: NA; j_gene: TRBJ1-1; CDR3aa: CSVVSWNRVNTEAFF; CDR3nt: TGCAGCGTCGTGTCGTGGAATCGGGTGAACACTGAAGCTTTCTTT
abundance: NA; v_gene: TRBV27; d_gene: NA; j_gene: TRBJ1-5; CDR3aa: CASTRHQPQHF; CDR3nt: TGTGCCAGCACCCGTCATCAGCCCCAGCATTTT
abundance: NA; v_gene: TRBV5-4; d_gene: NA; j_gene: TRBJ2-1; CDR3aa: CASSLDGGAYNEQFF; CDR3nt: TGTGCCAGCAGCCTGGACGGGGGCGCCTACAATGAGCAGTTCTTC